This T cell receptor beta chain was observed in a study of T cells in Graves' hyperthyroidism and ophthalmopathy. From RNA transcripts, TCR beta CDR3 regions were amplified. HTBI primers were the set used in a first-round RT-PCR of the TCR CDR3. TCRdb called the multiplex PCR reads again in MiXCR, with one record for every CDR3 protein. The sample includes around 700,000 distinct CDR3 sequences, under 20% of them seen just once. The CDR3 contains 13 residues. Trimming took 7 bases from V and 4 from J; bases not matched to a gene: 6. Germline CDR1 and CDR2: LNHDA and SQIVND (reference sequence). Criteria for exclusion of patients were uncontrolled infection, other autoimmune disease, pregnancy or lactation. Orbital computed tomography, thyroid ultrasound, serum thyroxine and TRAb, and clinical symptoms together informed the diagnoses.

The rearrangement links TRBV19 to TRBJ1-1; 7 positions match TRBD1. The source of this sequence is a woman aged 45-59 years with Graves' hyperthyroidism that later progressed to Graves' ophthalmopathy. Sequences were obtained from blood. This chain's CDR3 is CASTNRGITEAFF. The CDR3 DNA reads as TGTGCCAGTACCAACAGGGGTATCACTGAAGCTTTCTTT.